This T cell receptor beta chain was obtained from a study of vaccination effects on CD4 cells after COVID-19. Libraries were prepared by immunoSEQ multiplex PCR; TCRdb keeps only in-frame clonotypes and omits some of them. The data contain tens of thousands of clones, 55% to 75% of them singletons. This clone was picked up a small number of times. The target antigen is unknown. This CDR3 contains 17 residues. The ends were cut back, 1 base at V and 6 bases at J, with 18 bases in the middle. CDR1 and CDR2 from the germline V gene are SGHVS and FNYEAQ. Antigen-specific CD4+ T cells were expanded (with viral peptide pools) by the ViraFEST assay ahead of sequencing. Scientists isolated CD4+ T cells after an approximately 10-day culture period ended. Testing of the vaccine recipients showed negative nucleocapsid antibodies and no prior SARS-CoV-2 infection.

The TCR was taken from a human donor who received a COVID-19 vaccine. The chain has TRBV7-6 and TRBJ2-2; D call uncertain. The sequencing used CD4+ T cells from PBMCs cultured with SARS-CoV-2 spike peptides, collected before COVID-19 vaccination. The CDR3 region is CASSLDPPLVYSGELFF. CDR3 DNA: TGTGCCAGCAGCTTAGATCCACCCCTTGTTTATTCCGGGGAGCTGTTTTTT.